A single sample gave rise to the 5 T cell receptor beta chains below, sequenced in a study of untreated major depressive disorder. Assay used: immunoSEQ multiplex PCR; TCRdb lists only in-frame clones, some missing. This sample carries almost 20,000 clones, more than 75% of them seen once, and the ten largest clones take about 0.82%. The sample consisted of CD4+ T cells from PBMCs. The receptors were gathered from a woman aged 30 to 39 in good health.

This chain connects TRBV19 to TRBJ2-2; 9 bases fit TRBD1. Germline trimming cut 10 bases from V and 7 bases from J; bases unmatched to any gene: 7. CDR1 is LNHDA and CDR2 is SQIVND in the germline V gene (reference sequence). The CDR3 covers 13 residues. The CDR3 bases are TGTGCCACTGGGACAGGGTTGGGCGGGGAGCTGTTTTTT. It specifies CATGTGLGGELFF.

The chain uses TRBV7-3 and TRBJ2-5, with D unclear. CDR3 length: 13 residues. CDR1 and CDR2 from the germline V gene are SGHTA and FQGTGA. The ends were cut back, 4 bases at V and 2 bases at J, with 8 bases in the middle. The CDR3 protein is CASSSMVQETQYF. The CDR3 nucleotides read TGTGCCAGCAGCTCGATGGTGCAAGAGACCCAGTACTTC.

A remark on this clone: Other DNA sequences from this sample encode an identical CDR3 as well. The chain couples TRBV28 to TRBJ2-7; D gene unclear. CDR1 MDHEN and CDR2 SYDVKM come from the germline V gene. The CDR3 length is 11 residues. V shed 6 bases and J shed 5 bases, with 8 bases lying between them. The DNA of the CDR3 is TGTGCCAGCAGGTGGGGTCACGAGCAGTACTTC. It encodes CASRWGHEQYF.

This clone was counted once. A junction boundary mismatches the germline segment, possibly from a read error. The chain carries TRBV2 and TRBJ1-1; D gene unclear. The V gene's germline CDR1 is SNHLY and CDR2 FYNNEI. CDR3 length: 11 residues. The CDR3: CARSGNTEAFF. CDR3 DNA: TGTGCCAGAAGTGGGAACACTGAAGCTTTCTTT.

The V and J genes are TRBV20-1 and TRBJ1-1; D unclear. CDR1 is DFQATT, CDR2 SNEGSKA, per germline (reference sequence). The V end lost 2 bases, the J end lost 11 bases, and 6 bases lay between the germline ends. CDR3 length: 9 residues. The CDR3 sequence: CSARRVAFF. CDR3 coding DNA: TGCAGTGCTAGACGGGTCGCTTTCTTT.